This TCR beta chain was sequenced for a study of T cells in Graves' hyperthyroidism and ophthalmopathy. This CDR3 spans 15 amino acids. V lost 0 bases and J 0 bases, leaving 9 bases between the germline ends. CDR1 and CDR2 from the germline V gene are SGHDT and YYEEEE. This clonotype appeared many times. RNA transcripts yielded amplified TCR beta CDR3 regions. TCR CDR3 regions were first amplified by RT-PCR with HTBI primers. TCRdb used MiXCR to reprocess the multiplex PCR reads, holding one entry per CDR3 protein. Of over 500,000 distinct CDR3 sequences listed, 40% to 50% were seen once; the top ten hold about two fifths.

The sequence derives from an adult woman with Graves' disease, either hyperthyroidism or ophthalmopathy (not recorded which). The sequencing sample was made of peripheral blood or thyroid tissue (not recorded which). The rearrangement uses TRBV5-6 and TRBJ1-2; D not certain. This chain's CDR3 is CASSLGPSANYGYTF. The DNA for the CDR3 is TGTGCCAGCAGCTTGGGCCCGTCGGCTAACTATGGCTACACCTTC.